The present entry profiles one T cell receptor beta chain with its context. Its antigen is undetermined. CDR1 is SGHVS and CDR2 is FQNEAQ in the germline V gene. With 6 bases clipped from V and 2 bases from J, the junction kept 4 bases outside the gene matches. The CDR3 extends over 14 amino acids. Healthy bone marrow donors made up the donor group. PCR primers comprised 60 Vbeta and 13 Jbeta primers. Assay: immunoSEQ multiplex PCR; the TCRdb copy retains only in-frame clones and omits some. Among roughly 100,000 clones listed, about 59% were seen once. This entry is derived from a study of cytomegalovirus exposure and HLA in healthy donors. Findings of the study overall: CMV serostatus alone was available as immune exposure information.

The chain has TRBV7-8 and TRBJ2-7, with 10 bases matching TRBD1. Sequenced: PBMCs. The sequence derives from a man younger than 40 in good health and CMV-seropositive. CDR3 amino acids: CASSSGTGAYEQYF. CDR3 bases: TGTGCCAGCAGTTCCGGGACAGGGGCCTACGAGCAGTACTTC.